The 21 T cell receptor beta chains given below trace back to one sample, sequenced in a study of identifying expanded T cells in peripheral blood. Sequenced by immunoSEQ multiplex PCR; TCRdb stores in-frame clones only, minus some. The data show 90,000 to 100,000 clones, with almost 90% seen just once and around 4% held by the top ten. The sample comprised blood. The receptors were gathered from a person aged 18 to 75 in good health.

The chain is built from TRBV10-3 and TRBJ2-2; 7 bases are shared with TRBD1. This CDR3 is 13 amino acids long. J lost 8 bases, V lost 10 bases, and 10 bases had no gene match. Germline V gene lookup returns CDR1 ENHRY and CDR2 SYGVKD. The CDR3 here is CATRTGVTGELFF. DNA for the CDR3: TGTGCCACAAGGACAGGCGTGACGGGGGAGCTGTTTTTT.

The chain uses TRBV18 and TRBJ2-7; D gene uncertain. V was shortened by 2 bases and J by 2 bases, with 13 bases between the two germline ends. This CDR3 spans 15 amino acids. Germline values: CDR1 KGHSH, CDR2 LQKENI. The CDR3 protein is CASSPGPPPAYEQYF. The CDR3 DNA follows: TGTGCCAGCTCACCAGGCCCACCACCCGCCTACGAGCAGTACTTC.

This clone qualifies as medium-sized. The chain employs TRBV6-5 and TRBJ2-7; 11 bases are shared with TRBD1. The CDR3 is made up of 15 amino acids. Germline lookup yields CDR1 MNHEY and CDR2 SVGAGI. The junction had 4 bases not matched to a gene; V was cut back by 0 bases and J by 6 bases. CDR3 DNA sequence: TGTGCCAGCAGTTACTCGTCGGGACAGGGGGGCGAGCAGTACTTC. Protein: CASSYSSGQGGEQYF.

The chain carries TRBV10-2 and TRBJ2-5, with 9 bases matching TRBD1. V dropped 6 bases and J dropped 11; count of bases not matched to a gene: 10. The CDR3 has 13 amino acids. Per germline, CDR1 WSHSY and CDR2 SAAADI. This CDR3 reads CASSQQGAGEQYF. In DNA form, the CDR3 reads TGCGCCAGCAGCCAACAGGGGGCGGGTGAGCAGTACTTC.

CDR3 amino acids: CASSPDGYNEQFF. The CDR3 DNA follows: TGTGCCAGCTCACCTGACGGCTACAATGAGCAGTTCTTC. The V call is TRBV18, the J call TRBJ2-1; D is unresolved. Deletions cut 3 bases from V and 3 bases from J, with 6 bases between. Germline CDR1 KGHSH, CDR2 LQKENI. The CDR3 totals 13 residues.

This chain links TRBV30 with TRBJ1-3, with unresolved D. Germline values: CDR1 GTSNPN, CDR2 SVGIG (reference sequence). V was cut by 1 base and J by 4 bases, with 11 bases left in between. CDR3 length: 14 amino acids. The CDR3 region has the DNA TGTGCCTGGAGTGGGCTGCCTCGCGGAAACACCATATATTTT. It translates to CAWSGLPRGNTIYF.

The CDR3 reads CASSRDLNQPQHF. CDR3 DNA sequence: TGTGCCAGCAGTCGGGACCTCAATCAGCCCCAGCATTTT. The rearrangement joins TRBV6-5 to TRBJ1-5; D may be TRBD1 (5 bases). Trimming took 5 bases from V and 3 from J, leaving 8 bases between them. The CDR3 is 13 residues long. CDR1 and CDR2 (germline): MNHEY, SVGAGI.

Written as DNA, the CDR3 is TGTGCCAGCAGCTTATACGATGAGCAGTTCTTC. Protein product: CASSLYDEQFF. The chain recombines TRBV7-9 with TRBJ2-1; D gene ambiguous. The CDR3 runs to 11 residues. Trimming shortened V by 2 bases and J by 8 bases, and 4 bases separated the two germline ends. Per germline, CDR1 SEHNR and CDR2 FQNEAQ (reference sequence).

This clone came up once. The gene calls are TRBV4-3 and TRBJ1-5; D is uncertain. The CDR3 runs to 16 residues. V lost 0 bases, J lost 0 bases, and 9 bases lay in between. Germline V gene data show CDR1 as LGHNA and CDR2 as YSLEER. In nucleotides, the CDR3 is TGCGCCAGCAGCCAAGATTGGGCGGATAGCAATCAGCCCCAGCATTTT. Its translation: CASSQDWADSNQPQHF.

The chain is built from TRBV5-1 and TRBJ2-2; no firm D call. V was cut by 4 bases and J by 2 bases, with 3 bases left in between. Looked up from germline, CDR1 is SGHRS and CDR2 is YFSETQ. This CDR3 is 12 amino acids long. CDR3 sequence reads: CASSPNTGELFF. CDR3 coding DNA: TGCGCCAGCAGCCCTAACACCGGGGAGCTGTTTTTT.

V is TRBV2 and J is TRBJ1-2; D is uncertain. V was pared by 3 bases and J by 2 bases, with 10 bases between. The CDR3 covers 14 residues. Germline V lookup: CDR1 SNHLY, CDR2 FYNNEI. CDR3: CASSDSAPNYGYTF. In DNA, the CDR3 is TGTGCCAGCAGTGATTCCGCACCGAACTATGGCTACACCTTC.

V usage is TRBV18 and J usage is TRBJ1-1; D ambiguous. CDR1 and CDR2 from the germline V gene are KGHSH and LQKENI. Trimming took off 3 bases at V and 4 bases at J, with 15 bases between the two ends. This CDR3 has 15 amino acids. CDR3 sequence reads: CASSPNSGGGTEAFF. CDR3 nucleotides: TGTGCCAGCTCACCCAACAGCGGCGGAGGCACTGAAGCTTTCTTT.

V usage is TRBV9 and J usage is TRBJ2-7; no definite D call. V was clipped by 4 bases and J by 1 base, with 9 bases between them. The CDR3 contains 13 residues. Looked up from germline, CDR1 is SGDLS and CDR2 is YYNGEE. DNA of the CDR3: TGTGCCAGCAGCATTGGTGGGTCCTACGAGCAGTACTTC. Its translation: CASSIGGSYEQYF.

This chain joins TRBV30 and TRBJ1-4, with 8 bases lining up with TRBD1. V lost 0 bases to trimming and J lost 7 bases; unmatched junction nucleotides: 4. The CDR3 is 14 amino acids. The germline gives CDR1 GTSNPN, CDR2 SVGIG (reference sequence). The CDR3 DNA reads as TGTGCCTGGAGTGTTGACAGGGGTCGTGAAAAACTGTTTTTT. Its protein product is CAWSVDRGREKLFF.

The chain couples TRBV5-1 to TRBJ2-5, with 10 bases lining up with TRBD1. The J call may be mistaken, given a closer DNA end match to TRBJ2-7. The CDR3 covers 15 residues. Germline assignment: CDR1 SGHRS and CDR2 YFSETQ. CDR3 coding DNA: TGCGCCAGCAGCACTGGGACAGGGGTTTTCTACGAGCAGTACTTC. This sequence encodes CASSTGTGVFYEQYF.

The gene calls are TRBV28 and TRBJ2-7; D unclear. Germline V gene sequence: CDR1 MDHEN, CDR2 SYDVKM. The CDR3 has 9 residues. V lost 8 bases, J lost 9 bases, and 8 bases lay in between. The CDR3 is CASGEGQYF. CDR3 bases: TGTGCCAGCGGGGAAGGGCAGTACTTC.

This chain uses TRBV9 with TRBJ2-5; possible D gene TRBD1, 5 bases. Trimming removed 4 bases at V and 2 bases at J, with 12 bases between. CDR1 and CDR2 from the germline V gene are SGDLS and YYNGEE. CDR3 length: 14 residues. In nucleotides, the CDR3 is TGTGCCAGCAGCACGGACATTCATCAAGAGACCCAGTACTTC. Translated, it gives CASSTDIHQETQYF.

This chain links TRBV27 with TRBJ2-1; the D is unclear. This CDR3 contains 12 residues. Trimming left V 6 bases short and J 9 bases short, with 12 bases between. The germline V gene has CDR1 MNHEY and CDR2 SMNVEV (reference sequence). In DNA form, the CDR3 reads TGTGCCAGCAGCCCGCTTGACGGTGAGCAGTTCTTC. The encoded protein is CASSPLDGEQFF.

The V gene is TRBV28, the J gene TRBJ2-7, with D maybe TRBD1 (6 bases). V lost 0 bases and J 4 bases, leaving 19 bases between the germline ends. CDR1 is MDHEN and CDR2 is SYDVKM in the germline V gene. This CDR3 contains 17 residues. This chain's CDR3 is CASSLWPRQSRGYEQYF. CDR3 bases: TGTGCCAGCAGTTTATGGCCTCGACAGAGTAGGGGGTACGAGCAGTACTTC.

V usage is TRBV6-6 and J usage is TRBJ1-5; D is unresolved. With 6 bases removed from V and 0 bases from J, the gap between germline ends came to 12 bases. The CDR3 runs 15 residues. CDR1 is MNHNY, CDR2 SVGAGI, per germline (reference sequence). Here the CDR3 reads CASRTGSYSNQPQHF. CDR3 coding DNA: TGTGCCAGCAGAACGGGGAGTTATAGCAATCAGCCCCAGCATTTT.

CDR3 in amino acids: CASSSRKTQYF. CDR3 nucleotides: TGTGCCAGTAGTAGCCGGAAGACCCAGTACTTC. This sequence joins TRBV19 and TRBJ2-5; D call uncertain. In germline, CDR1 is LNHDA, CDR2 SQIVND (reference sequence). V lost 4 bases and J lost 6, with 6 bases in between. This CDR3 spans 11 amino acids.